This T cell receptor (beta chain) comes out of a study of T cell changes during pregnancy in multiple sclerosis. The table came from immunoSEQ multiplex PCR; TCRdb's copy has only in-frame clones and leaves some out. Of more than 75,000 clones listed, 94% are singletons. The origin of this receptor is a female donor with multiple sclerosis, enrolled in a pregnancy study. The sequencing used peripheral blood, collected in the third trimester of pregnancy.

The DNA for the CDR3 is TGTGCCACCAGACCCTTTGTGATAACAGGGGGAGGGTTAGATCAGCCCCAGCATTTT. Translating gives CATRPFVITGGGLDQPQHF. V usage is TRBV27 and J usage is TRBJ1-5; 8 nucleotides align to TRBD1. The trim removed 10 bases at V and 5 bases at J, leaving 25 bases unmatched. The CDR3 is made up of 19 amino acids. The germline V gene has CDR1 MNHEY and CDR2 SMNVEV (reference sequence).